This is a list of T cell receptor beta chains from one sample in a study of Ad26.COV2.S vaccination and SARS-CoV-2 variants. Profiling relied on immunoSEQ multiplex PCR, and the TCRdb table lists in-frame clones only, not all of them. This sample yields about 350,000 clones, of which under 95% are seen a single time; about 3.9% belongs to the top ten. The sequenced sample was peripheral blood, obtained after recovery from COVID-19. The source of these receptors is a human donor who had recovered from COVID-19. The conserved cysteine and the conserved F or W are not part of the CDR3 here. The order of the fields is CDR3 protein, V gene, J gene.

cdr3_aa: ASRNQAGENVQY; v_call: TRBV6-5; j_call: TRBJ2-5
cdr3_aa: ASSSRTGSYEQY; v_call: TRBV5-1; j_call: TRBJ2-7
cdr3_aa: ASSSYGLAGGREQF; v_call: TRBV9; j_call: TRBJ2-1
cdr3_aa: ATSRDLRAANYGYT; v_call: TRBV15; j_call: TRBJ1-2
cdr3_aa: ASSDRGSVGANVLT; v_call: TRBV4-1; j_call: TRBJ2-6
cdr3_aa: ASSDPRTGGAYKAF; v_call: TRBV19; j_call: TRBJ1-1
cdr3_aa: SVTDGQFYEQY; v_call: TRBV29-1; j_call: TRBJ2-7
cdr3_aa: ASSEWRGENTDTQY; v_call: TRBV6-1; j_call: TRBJ2-3
cdr3_aa: ASSLRVPSSTDTQY; v_call: TRBV5-8; j_call: TRBJ2-3
cdr3_aa: ASSQAGGLSYEQY; v_call: TRBV4-3; j_call: TRBJ2-7
cdr3_aa: ASRRDRGETQY; v_call: TRBV2; j_call: TRBJ2-5
cdr3_aa: ATSRDSQGPYEQY; v_call: TRBV15; j_call: TRBJ2-7
cdr3_aa: ASSGQRPDTQY; v_call: TRBV18; j_call: TRBJ2-3
cdr3_aa: SVDEGRTLRGYT; v_call: TRBV29-1; j_call: TRBJ1-2
cdr3_aa: ASSLGSASRTDTQY; v_call: TRBV7-6; j_call: TRBJ2-3
cdr3_aa: ASSPQGYNEQF; v_call: TRBV11-2; j_call: TRBJ2-1
cdr3_aa: ASSGDSNQPQH; v_call: TRBV6-5; j_call: TRBJ1-5
cdr3_aa: AISAQAGNQPQH; v_call: TRBV10-3; j_call: TRBJ1-5
cdr3_aa: ASSPEGVNTEAF; v_call: TRBV5-1; j_call: TRBJ1-1
cdr3_aa: ASSSLTGAQTYEQY; v_call: TRBV27; j_call: TRBJ2-7
cdr3_aa: SVDWGNTIY; v_call: TRBV29-1; j_call: TRBJ1-3
cdr3_aa: ASSPVVQVETGELF; v_call: TRBV7-6; j_call: TRBJ2-2